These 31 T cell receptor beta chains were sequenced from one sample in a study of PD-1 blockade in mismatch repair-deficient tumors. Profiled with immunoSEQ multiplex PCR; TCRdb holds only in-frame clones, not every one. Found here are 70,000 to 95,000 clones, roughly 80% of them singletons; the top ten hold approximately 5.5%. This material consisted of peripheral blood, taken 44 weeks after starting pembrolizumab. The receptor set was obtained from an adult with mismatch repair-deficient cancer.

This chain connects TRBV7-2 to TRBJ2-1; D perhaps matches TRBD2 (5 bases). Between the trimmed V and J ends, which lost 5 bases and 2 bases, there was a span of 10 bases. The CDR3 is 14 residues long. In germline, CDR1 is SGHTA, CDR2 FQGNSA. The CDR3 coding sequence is TGTGCCAGCAGCCCGAGCGGAGCCTACAATGAGCAGTTCTTC. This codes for CASSPSGAYNEQFF.

Written as DNA, the CDR3 is TGCGCCAGCAGTGAGTCGTCGGCCGGGGAGCTGTTTTTT. This translates into CASSESSAGELFF. The rearrangement joins TRBV10-2 to TRBJ2-2; D is undetermined. Per the germline V gene, CDR1 is WSHSY and CDR2 is SAAADI. There are 13 residues in the CDR3. The V end lost 0 bases, the J end lost 6 bases, and 5 bases lay between the germline ends.

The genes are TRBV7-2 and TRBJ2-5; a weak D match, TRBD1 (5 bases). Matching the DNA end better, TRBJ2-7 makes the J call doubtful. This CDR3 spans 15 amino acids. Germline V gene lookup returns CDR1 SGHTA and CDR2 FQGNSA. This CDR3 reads CASSPSVTASGEQYF. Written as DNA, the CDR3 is TGTGCCAGCAGCCCGTCAGTGACAGCATCAGGCGAGCAGTACTTC.

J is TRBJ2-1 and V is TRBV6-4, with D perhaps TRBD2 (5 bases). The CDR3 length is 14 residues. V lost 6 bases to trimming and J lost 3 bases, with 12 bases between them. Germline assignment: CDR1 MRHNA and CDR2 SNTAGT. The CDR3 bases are TGTGCCAGCAGCGAGACCGGGAACTACAATGAGCAGTTCTTC. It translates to CASSETGNYNEQFF.

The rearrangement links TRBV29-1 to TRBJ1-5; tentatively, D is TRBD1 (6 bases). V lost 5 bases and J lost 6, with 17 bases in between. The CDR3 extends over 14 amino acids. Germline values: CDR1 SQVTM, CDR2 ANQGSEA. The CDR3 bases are TGCAGCGTTAAACAGGGATGGCGGAGTCAGCCCCAGCATTTT. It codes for CSVKQGWRSQPQHF. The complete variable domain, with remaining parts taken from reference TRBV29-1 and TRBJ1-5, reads SAVISQKPSRDICQRGTSLTIQCQVDSQVTMMFWYRQQPGQSLTLIATANQGSEATYESGFVIDKFPISRPNLTFSTLTVSNMSPEDSSIYLCSVKQGWRSQPQHFGDGTRLSIL.

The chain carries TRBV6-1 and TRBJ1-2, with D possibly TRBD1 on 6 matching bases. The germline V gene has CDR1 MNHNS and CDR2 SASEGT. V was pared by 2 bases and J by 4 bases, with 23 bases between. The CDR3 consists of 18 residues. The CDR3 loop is CASSESPFVAGASYGYTF. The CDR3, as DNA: TGTGCCAGCAGTGAAAGCCCTTTCGTCGCAGGGGCAAGCTATGGCTACACCTTC.

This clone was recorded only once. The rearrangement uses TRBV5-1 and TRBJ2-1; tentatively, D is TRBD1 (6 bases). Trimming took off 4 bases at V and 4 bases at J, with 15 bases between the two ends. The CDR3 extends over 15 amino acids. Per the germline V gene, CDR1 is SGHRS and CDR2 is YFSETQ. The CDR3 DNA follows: TGCGCCAGCAGCGAATCAACAGGGTGGTACAATGAGCAGTTCTTC. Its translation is CASSESTGWYNEQFF.

The CDR3 coding sequence is TGTGCCAGCAGTTTTGGGAGCGGGGTCTACGAGCAGTACTTC. Translating gives CASSFGSGVYEQYF. The rearrangement links TRBV27 to TRBJ2-7, with TRBD2 identical over 7 bases. With V trimmed by 3 bases and J by 3 bases, 5 bases remained unmatched. The CDR3 extends over 14 amino acids. The V gene's germline CDR1 is MNHEY and CDR2 SMNVEV (reference sequence).

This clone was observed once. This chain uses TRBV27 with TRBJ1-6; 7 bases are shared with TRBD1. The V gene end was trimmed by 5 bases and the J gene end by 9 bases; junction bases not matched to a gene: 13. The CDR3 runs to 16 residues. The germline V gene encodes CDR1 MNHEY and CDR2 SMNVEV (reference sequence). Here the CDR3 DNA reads TGTGCCAGCAGTCCATCACCAGGGGGAAGGCGTTCACCCCTCCACTTT. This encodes CASSPSPGGRRSPLHF.

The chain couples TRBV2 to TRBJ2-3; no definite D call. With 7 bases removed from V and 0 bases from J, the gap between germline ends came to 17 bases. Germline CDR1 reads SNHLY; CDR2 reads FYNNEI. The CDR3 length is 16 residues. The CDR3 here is CASKTDPRRSTDTQYF. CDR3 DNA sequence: TGTGCCAGCAAGACCGACCCCCGACGTAGCACAGATACGCAGTATTTT.

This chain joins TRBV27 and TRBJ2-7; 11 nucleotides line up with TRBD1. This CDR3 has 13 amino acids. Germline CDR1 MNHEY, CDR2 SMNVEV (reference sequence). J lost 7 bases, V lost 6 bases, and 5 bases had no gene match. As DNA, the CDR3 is TGTGCCAGCAGCTCGGGACAGGGGGGGGAGCAGTACTTC. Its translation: CASSSGQGGEQYF.

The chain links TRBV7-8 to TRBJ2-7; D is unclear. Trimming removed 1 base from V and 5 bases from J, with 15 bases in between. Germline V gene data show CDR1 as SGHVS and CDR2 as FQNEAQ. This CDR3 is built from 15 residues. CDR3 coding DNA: TGTGCCAGCAGCTTAGATTCCGGCGCATGGAACGAGCAGTACTTC. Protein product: CASSLDSGAWNEQYF.

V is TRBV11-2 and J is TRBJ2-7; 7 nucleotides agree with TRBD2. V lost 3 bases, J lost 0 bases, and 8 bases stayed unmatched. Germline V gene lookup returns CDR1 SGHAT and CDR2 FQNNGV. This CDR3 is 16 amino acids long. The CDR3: CASSFGGITYSYEQYF. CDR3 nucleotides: TGTGCCAGCAGCTTCGGGGGGATTACATACTCCTACGAGCAGTACTTC.

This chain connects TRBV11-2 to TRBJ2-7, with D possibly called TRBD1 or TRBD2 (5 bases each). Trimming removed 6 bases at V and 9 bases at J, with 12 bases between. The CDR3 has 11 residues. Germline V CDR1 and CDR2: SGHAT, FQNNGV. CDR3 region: CASSQGPRQYF. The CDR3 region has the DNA TGTGCCAGCAGTCAGGGACCCAGGCAGTACTTC. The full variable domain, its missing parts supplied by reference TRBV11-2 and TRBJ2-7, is EAGVAQSPRYKIIEKRQSVAFWCNPISGHATLYWYQQILGQGPKLLIQFQNNGVVDDSQLPKDRFSAERLKGVDSTLKIQPAKLEDSAVYLCASSQGPRQYFGPGTRLTVT.

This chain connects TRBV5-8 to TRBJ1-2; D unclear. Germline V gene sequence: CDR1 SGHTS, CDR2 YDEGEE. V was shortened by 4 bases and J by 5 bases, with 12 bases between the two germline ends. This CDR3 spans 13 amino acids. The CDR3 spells CASSRRAAYGYTF. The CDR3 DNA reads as TGTGCCAGCAGCCGGCGGGCAGCGTATGGCTACACCTTC.

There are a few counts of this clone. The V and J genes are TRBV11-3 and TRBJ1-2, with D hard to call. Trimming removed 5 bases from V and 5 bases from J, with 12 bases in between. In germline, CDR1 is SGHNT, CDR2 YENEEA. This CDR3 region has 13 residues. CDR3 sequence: CASSPTFSYGYTF. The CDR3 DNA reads TGTGCCAGCAGCCCCACGTTTTCTTATGGCTACACCTTC. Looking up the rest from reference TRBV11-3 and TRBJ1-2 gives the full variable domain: EAGVVQSPRYKIIEKKQPVAFWCNPISGHNTLYWYLQNLGQGPELLIRYENEEAVDDSQLPKDRFSAERLKGVDSTLKIQPAELGDSAVYLCASSPTFSYGYTFGSGTRLTVV.

CDR3 loop: CATSREQDGEKLFF. Written as DNA, the CDR3 is TGTGCCACCAGCAGAGAGCAGGACGGGGAAAAACTGTTTTTT. The chain recombines TRBV15 with TRBJ1-4, with D uncertain. V was pared by 0 bases and J by 8 bases, with 10 bases between. CDR1 is LNHNV, CDR2 YYDKDF, per germline (reference sequence). CDR3 length: 14 amino acids.

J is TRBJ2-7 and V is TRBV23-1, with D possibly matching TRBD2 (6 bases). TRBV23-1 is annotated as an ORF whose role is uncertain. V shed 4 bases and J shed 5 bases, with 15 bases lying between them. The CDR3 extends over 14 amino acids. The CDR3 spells CASSPSTGGDEQYF. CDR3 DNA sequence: TGCGCCAGCAGTCCCTCAACTGGAGGGGACGAGCAGTACTTC.

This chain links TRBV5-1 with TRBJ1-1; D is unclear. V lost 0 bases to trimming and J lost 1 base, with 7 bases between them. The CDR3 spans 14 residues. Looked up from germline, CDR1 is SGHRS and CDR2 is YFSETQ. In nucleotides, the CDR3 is TGCGCCAGCAGCTTGGGAAACAGGAACACTGAAGCTTTCTTT. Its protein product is CASSLGNRNTEAFF.

As DNA, the CDR3 is TGTGCCACCAGTACGGGAGCATCCGATACGCAGTATTTT. Translation gives CATSTGASDTQYF. The chain uses TRBV15 and TRBJ2-3, with D perhaps matching TRBD2 (6 bases). Germline-derived CDR1 and CDR2 are LNHNV and YYDKDF (reference sequence). CDR3 length equals 13 residues. Trimming pared 6 bases from V and 6 bases from J, leaving 13 bases between.

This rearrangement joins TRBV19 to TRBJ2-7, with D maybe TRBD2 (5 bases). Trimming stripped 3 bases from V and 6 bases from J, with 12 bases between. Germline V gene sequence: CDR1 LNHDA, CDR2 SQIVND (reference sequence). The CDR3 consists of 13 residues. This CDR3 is CASSMRDRGEQYF. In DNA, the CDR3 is TGTGCCAGTAGTATGAGGGATCGGGGCGAGCAGTACTTC.

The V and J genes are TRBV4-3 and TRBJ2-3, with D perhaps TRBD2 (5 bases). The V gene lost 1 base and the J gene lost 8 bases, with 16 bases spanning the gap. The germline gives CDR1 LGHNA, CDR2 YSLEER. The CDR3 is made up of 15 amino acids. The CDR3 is CASSQVAAAPGTQYF. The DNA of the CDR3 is TGCGCCAGCAGCCAAGTTGCAGCGGCGCCGGGTACGCAGTATTTT.

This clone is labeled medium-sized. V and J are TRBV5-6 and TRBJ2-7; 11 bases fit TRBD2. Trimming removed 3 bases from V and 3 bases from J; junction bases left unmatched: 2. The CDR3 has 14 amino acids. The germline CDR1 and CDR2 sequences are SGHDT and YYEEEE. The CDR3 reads CASSYGTSGYEQYF. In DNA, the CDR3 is TGTGCCAGCAGCTACGGGACTAGCGGCTACGAGCAGTACTTC.

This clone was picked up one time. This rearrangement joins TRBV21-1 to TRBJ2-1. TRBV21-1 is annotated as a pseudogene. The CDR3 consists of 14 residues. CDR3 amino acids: CASRRRQGVDEQFF. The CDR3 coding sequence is TGTGCCAGCCGGAGGAGGCAGGGAGTAGATGAGCAGTTCTTC.

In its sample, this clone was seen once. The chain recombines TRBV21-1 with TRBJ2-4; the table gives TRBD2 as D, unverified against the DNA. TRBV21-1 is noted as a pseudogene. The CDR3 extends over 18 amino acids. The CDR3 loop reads CAGSGPLAGTVAKNIQYF. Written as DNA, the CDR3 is TGTGCCGGGTCTGGCCCGCTAGCGGGTACCGTAGCCAAAAACATTCAGTACTTC.

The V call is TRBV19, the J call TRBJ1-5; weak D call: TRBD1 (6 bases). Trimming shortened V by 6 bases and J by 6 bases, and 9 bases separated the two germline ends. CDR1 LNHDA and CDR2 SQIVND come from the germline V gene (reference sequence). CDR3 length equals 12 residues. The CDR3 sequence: CASRQGSQPQHF. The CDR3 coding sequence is TGTGCCAGTAGGCAGGGGAGTCAGCCCCAGCATTTT.

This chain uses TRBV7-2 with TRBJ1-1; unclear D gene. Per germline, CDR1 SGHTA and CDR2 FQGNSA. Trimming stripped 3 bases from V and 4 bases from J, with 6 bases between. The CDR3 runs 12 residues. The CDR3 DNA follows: TGTGCCAGCAGCTTCGGAGTCACTGAAGCTTTCTTT. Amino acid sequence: CASSFGVTEAFF.

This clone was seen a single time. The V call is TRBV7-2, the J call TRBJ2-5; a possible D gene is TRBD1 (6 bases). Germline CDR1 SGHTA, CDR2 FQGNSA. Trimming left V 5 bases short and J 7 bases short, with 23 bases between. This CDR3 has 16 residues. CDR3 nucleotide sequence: TGTGCCAGCAGCCAAGATTTAAGGGGGTCATATGGGACCCAGTACTTC. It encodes CASSQDLRGSYGTQYF.

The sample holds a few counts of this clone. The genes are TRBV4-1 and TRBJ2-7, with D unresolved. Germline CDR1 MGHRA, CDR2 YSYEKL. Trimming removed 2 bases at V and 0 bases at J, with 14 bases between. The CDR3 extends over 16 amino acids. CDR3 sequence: CASSQMLRRSSYEQYF. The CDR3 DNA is TGCGCCAGCAGCCAAATGCTAAGAAGGAGCTCCTACGAGCAGTACTTC.

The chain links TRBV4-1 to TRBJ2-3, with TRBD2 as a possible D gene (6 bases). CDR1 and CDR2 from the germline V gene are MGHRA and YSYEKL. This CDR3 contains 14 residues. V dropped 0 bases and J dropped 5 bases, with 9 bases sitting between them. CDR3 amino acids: CASSQEGTQDTQYF. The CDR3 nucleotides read TGCGCCAGCAGCCAAGAGGGGACTCAAGATACGCAGTATTTT.

The CDR3 here is CASNPRRGGTEAFF. The CDR3 DNA follows: TGTGCCAGCAACCCTCGCCGAGGGGGCACTGAAGCTTTCTTT. V usage is TRBV5-6 and J usage is TRBJ1-1; weak D call: TRBD1 (6 bases). Trimming took off 6 bases at V and 4 bases at J, with 16 bases between the two ends. In germline, CDR1 is SGHDT, CDR2 YYEEEE. This CDR3 contains 14 residues.